The sample holds a few counts of the clone carrying this TCR beta chain. Its specificity is not known. The data were obtained in a study of cytomegalovirus exposure and HLA in healthy donors. The V gene lost 0 bases and the J gene lost 2 bases, with 8 bases spanning the gap. This CDR3 region has 15 residues. Germline CDR1 LGHNA, CDR2 YSLEER. Researchers ran the PCR with 60 Vbeta and 13 Jbeta primers. Original processing methods: A later analysis counted about 80 million unique TCR beta chains, 10 million to 12 million shared. Produced via immunoSEQ multiplex PCR; TCRdb's table is partial and in-frame only. V and J calls and clone size are those listed in that table; D and trimming were worked out from the DNA. Among over 100,000 clones listed, roughly 78% were seen once. Whole-study findings and limits: Common viral pathogens (according to a later analysis) appeared linked to several of the most significant clusters. V- and J-gene trimming of TCR beta was linked (in a later analysis) to a missense DCLRE1C variant. Most subjects' HLA-A and HLA-B alleles were reportedly predicted from TCR beta sequences.

The sample was PBMCs. J is TRBJ1-5 and V is TRBV4-3; possible D gene TRBD1, 6 bases. The clonotype originates from a middle-aged woman in good health and CMV-seronegative. The CDR3 spells CASSQDRTGNQPQHF. The CDR3 DNA follows: TGCGCCAGCAGCCAAGATCGGACAGGCAATCAGCCCCAGCATTTT.